What follows describes a single TCR beta chain. The J segment lost 4 bases and the V segment lost 1 base, leaving 8 bases of the junction unmatched. The CDR3 consists of 18 residues. Germline CDR1 and CDR2: LGHNA and YSLEER. TCRdb reprocessed the RT-PCR reads with MiXCR, giving one entry per CDR3 protein. The sample records 500,000 to 700,000 distinct CDR3 sequences, roughly a quarter being singletons. The record originates from a study of response to subunit inactivated influenza vaccine. These data also featured in a second study, about T cells expressing NK-cell markers. As reported in that work: Template switching by 5'RACE with UMIs generated the TCR beta cDNA. The dominant NKG2C+ clonotypes represented about 1.0-7.5% of CD8+ T cells in over 5 donors.

The clonotype originates from a man aged 50 or older who received an inactivated influenza vaccine. This chain links TRBV4-3 with TRBJ2-6, with 9 positions matching TRBD1. Material: CD4+ T cells sorted from PBMCs, obtained 12 days after vaccination. The CDR3 nucleotides read TGCGCCAGCAGCCAAGTTAGTTGGGACAGGGTCGGGGCCAACGTCCTGACTTTC. It codes for CASSQVSWDRVGANVLTF.